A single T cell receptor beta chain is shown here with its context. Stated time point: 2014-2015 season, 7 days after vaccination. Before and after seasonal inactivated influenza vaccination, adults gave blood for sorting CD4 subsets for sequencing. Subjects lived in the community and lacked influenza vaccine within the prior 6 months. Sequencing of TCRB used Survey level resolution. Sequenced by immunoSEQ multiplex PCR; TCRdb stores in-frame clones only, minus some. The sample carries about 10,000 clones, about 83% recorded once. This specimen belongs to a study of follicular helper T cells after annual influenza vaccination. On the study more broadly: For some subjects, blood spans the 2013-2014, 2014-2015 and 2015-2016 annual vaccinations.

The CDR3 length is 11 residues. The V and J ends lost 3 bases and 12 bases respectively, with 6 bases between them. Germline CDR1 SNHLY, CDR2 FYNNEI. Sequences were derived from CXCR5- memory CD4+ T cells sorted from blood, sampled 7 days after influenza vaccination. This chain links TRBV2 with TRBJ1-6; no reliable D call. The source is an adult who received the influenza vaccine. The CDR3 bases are TGTGCCAGCAGTGAGACTAAACCCCTCCACTTT. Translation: CASSETKPLHF.